This T cell receptor (beta chain) was recovered during a study of early T cells in non-severe SARS-CoV-2 infection. Germline-derived CDR1 and CDR2 are LNHDA and SQIVND (reference sequence). This CDR3 region has 13 residues. V was shortened by 1 base and J by 5 bases, with 7 bases between the two germline ends. Each CDR3 protein is one row after TCRdb ran MiXCR on the 5' RACE reads. This table has 95,000 to 150,000 distinct CDR3 sequences, under 15% appearing once. This clonotype came up a few times. V and J are TRBV19 and TRBJ2-3; D gene uncertain. Sequencing was carried out using whole blood. This TCR came from an adult who was a healthcare worker with PCR-confirmed SARS-CoV-2 infection or an uninfected control (not recorded which). The CDR3 loop reads CASSIGGEDTQYF. In DNA, the CDR3 is TGTGCCAGTAGTATAGGTGGGGAAGATACGCAGTATTTT. Based on the CDR3 plus reference TRBV19 and TRBJ2-3, the full variable domain is DGGITQSPKYLFRKEGQNVTLSCEQNLNHDAMYWYRQDPGQGLRLIYYSQIVNDFQKGDIAEGYSVSREKKESFPLTVTSAQKNPTAFYLCASSIGGEDTQYFGPGTRLTVL.